This T cell receptor beta chain was documented in a study of CXCR3-negative and CXCR3-positive naive CD8 T cells. Study details: The TRB read total, about 130 million, broke down to about 1.5 +/- 0.3 million reads per library.

Study-wide results and limits: Similar TRBV-TRBJ usage characterized naive CXCR3-negative and CXCR3-positive cells; memory cells differed. Naive cells that were CXCR3-positive had more hydrophobic TRB CDR3s (compared with CXCR3-negative naive cells).

Germline CDR1 and CDR2: MNHEY and SVGAGI. The CDR3 is 17 residues long. It was by 5' RACE with UMI labels that the TRB cDNA libraries were prepared. TCRdb reprocessed the 5' RACE reads and keeps a single row for each CDR3 protein, giving no DNA. The sample totals under 50,000 distinct CDR3 sequences; its top ten clones hold about 2.5%. CD45RO-CCR7+CD27+CD95- marked naive CD8+ T cells. Notes on this clonotype: Its antigen remains unidentified.

The rearrangement links TRBV6-5 to TRBJ2-2; the D gene TCRdb calls, TRBD1, cannot be checked with no DNA. Sequencing was carried out using naive CXCR3- CD8+ T cells from blood. Specified subset: CD45RO-CCR7+CD27+CD95- naive CD8+ T cells lacking CXCR3 (TNR3-). The TCR originated in a human donor in good health. Some clones in this sample may be carry-over from other donors' samples. The CDR3 is CASSLEPGHLRVGELFF.